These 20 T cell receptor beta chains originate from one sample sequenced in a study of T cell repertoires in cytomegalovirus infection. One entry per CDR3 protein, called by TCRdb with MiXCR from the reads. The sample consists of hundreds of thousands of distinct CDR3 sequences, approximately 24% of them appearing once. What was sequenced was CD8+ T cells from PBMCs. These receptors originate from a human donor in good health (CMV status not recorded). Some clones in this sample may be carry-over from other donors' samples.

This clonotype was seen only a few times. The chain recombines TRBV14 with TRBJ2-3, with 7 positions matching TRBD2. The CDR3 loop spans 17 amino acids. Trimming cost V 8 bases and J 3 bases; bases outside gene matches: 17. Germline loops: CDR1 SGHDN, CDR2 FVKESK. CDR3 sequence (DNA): TGTGCCAGCCGAGGCCCGAGGGGAGGGCCATTGACAGATACGCAGTATTTT. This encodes CASRGPRGGPLTDTQYF.

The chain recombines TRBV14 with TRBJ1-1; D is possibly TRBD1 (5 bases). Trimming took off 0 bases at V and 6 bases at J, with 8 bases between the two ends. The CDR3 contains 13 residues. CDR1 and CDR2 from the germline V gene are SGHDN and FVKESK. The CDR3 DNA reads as TGTGCCAGCAGCCAAGAAGGGGCCGCTGAAGCTTTCTTT. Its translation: CASSQEGAAEAFF.

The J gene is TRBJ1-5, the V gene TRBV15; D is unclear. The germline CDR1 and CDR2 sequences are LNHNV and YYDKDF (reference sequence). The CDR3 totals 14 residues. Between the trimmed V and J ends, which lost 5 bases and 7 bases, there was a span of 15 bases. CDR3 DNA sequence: TGTGCCACCAGCCCTAGAACGGGTGGGCAGCCCCAGCATTTT. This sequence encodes CATSPRTGGQPQHF.

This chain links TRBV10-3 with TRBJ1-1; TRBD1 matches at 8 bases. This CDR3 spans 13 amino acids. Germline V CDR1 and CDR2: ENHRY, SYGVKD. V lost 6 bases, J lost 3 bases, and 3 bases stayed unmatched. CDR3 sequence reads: CAISETGDTEAFF. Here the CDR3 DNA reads TGTGCCATCAGCGAGACAGGGGACACTGAAGCTTTCTTT.

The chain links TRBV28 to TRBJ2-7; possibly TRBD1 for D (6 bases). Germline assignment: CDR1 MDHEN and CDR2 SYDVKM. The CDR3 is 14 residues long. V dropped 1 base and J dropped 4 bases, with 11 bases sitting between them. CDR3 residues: CASSLSRGRYEQYF. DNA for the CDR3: TGTGCCAGCAGTTTATCCAGGGGCCGTTACGAGCAGTACTTC.

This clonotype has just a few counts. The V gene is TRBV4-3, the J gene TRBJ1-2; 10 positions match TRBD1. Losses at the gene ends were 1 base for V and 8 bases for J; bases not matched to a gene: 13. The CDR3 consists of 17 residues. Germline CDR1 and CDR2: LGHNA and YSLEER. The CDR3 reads CASSQAYLDRGSFGYTF. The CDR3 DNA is TGCGCCAGCAGCCAAGCTTATTTGGACAGGGGGTCGTTCGGCTACACCTTC.

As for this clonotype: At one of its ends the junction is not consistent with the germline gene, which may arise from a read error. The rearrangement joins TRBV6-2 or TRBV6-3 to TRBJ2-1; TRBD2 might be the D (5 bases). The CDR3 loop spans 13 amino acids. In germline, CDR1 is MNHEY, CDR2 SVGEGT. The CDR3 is CVSSSGDYNEQFF. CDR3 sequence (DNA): TGTGTCAGCAGTTCCGGGGACTACAATGAGCAGTTCTTC.

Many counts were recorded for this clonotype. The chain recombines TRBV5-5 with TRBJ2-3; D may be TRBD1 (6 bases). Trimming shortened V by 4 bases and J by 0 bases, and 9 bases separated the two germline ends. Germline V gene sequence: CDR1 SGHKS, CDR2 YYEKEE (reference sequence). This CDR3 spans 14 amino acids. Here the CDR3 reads CASSGQGSTDTQYF. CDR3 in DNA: TGTGCCAGCAGCGGGCAGGGGAGCACAGATACGCAGTATTTT.

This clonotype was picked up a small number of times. CDR3 amino acids: CATSSDLSMNTEAFF. The CDR3 DNA sequence: TGTGCCACCAGCAGTGATCTATCGATGAACACTGAAGCTTTCTTT. The chain has TRBV15 and TRBJ1-1, with D unresolved. The germline V and J ends were trimmed by 3 bases and 0 bases, with 11 bases remaining between them. The germline V gene has CDR1 LNHNV and CDR2 YYDKDF (reference sequence). The CDR3 covers 15 residues.

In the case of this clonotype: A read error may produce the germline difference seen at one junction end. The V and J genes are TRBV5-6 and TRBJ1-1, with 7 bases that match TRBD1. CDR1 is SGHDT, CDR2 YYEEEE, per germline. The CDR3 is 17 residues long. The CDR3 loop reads CVSSSYLATGLNTEAFF. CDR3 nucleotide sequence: TGTGTCAGCAGCTCTTATTTGGCGACAGGGCTGAACACTGAAGCTTTCTTT.

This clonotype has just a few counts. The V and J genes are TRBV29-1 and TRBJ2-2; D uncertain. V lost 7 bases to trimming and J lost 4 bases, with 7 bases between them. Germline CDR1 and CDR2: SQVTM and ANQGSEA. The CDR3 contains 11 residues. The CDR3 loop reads CSGRFTGELFF. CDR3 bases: TGCAGCGGGCGTTTCACCGGGGAGCTGTTTTTT.

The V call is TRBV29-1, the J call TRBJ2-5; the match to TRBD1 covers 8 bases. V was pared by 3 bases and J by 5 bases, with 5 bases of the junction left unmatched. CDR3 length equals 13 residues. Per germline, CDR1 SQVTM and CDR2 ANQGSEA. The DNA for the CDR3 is TGCAGCGTTGAGGACAGGGAGTGGGAGACCCAGTACTTC. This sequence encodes CSVEDREWETQYF.

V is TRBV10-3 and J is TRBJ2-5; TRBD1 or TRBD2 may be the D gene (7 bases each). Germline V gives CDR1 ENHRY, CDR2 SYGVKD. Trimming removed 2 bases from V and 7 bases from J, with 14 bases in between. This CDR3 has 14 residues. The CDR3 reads CAISEPTGEGTQYF. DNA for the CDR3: TGTGCCATCAGTGAGCCTACAGGGGAGGGGACCCAGTACTTC.

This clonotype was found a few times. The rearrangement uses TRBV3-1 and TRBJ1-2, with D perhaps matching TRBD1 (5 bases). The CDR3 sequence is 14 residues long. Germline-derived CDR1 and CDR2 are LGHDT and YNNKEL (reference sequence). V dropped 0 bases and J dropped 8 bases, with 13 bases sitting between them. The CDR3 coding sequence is TGTGCCAGCAGCCAAGATGGGACCGCCCCCGGCTACACCTTC. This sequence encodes CASSQDGTAPGYTF.

The CDR3 sequence: CASSTHGDGELFF. CDR3 nucleotide sequence: TGTGCCAGTAGTACTCATGGTGACGGGGAGCTGTTTTTT. This chain uses TRBV19 with TRBJ2-2; unclear D gene. Germline values: CDR1 LNHDA, CDR2 SQIVND (reference sequence). Trimming shortened V by 4 bases and J by 7 bases, and 10 bases separated the two germline ends. The CDR3 spans 13 residues.

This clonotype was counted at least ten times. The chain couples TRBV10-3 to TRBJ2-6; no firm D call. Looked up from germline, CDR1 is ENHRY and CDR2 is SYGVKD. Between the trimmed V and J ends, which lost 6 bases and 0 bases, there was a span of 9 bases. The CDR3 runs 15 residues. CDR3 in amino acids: CAIRELISGANVLTF. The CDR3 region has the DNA TGTGCCATCAGGGAACTGATCTCTGGGGCCAACGTCCTGACTTTC.

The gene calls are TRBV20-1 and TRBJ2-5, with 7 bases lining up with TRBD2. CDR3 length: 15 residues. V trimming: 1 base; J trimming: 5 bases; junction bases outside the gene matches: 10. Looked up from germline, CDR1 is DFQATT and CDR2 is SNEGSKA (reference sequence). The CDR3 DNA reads TGCAGTGCTAGAGTGGCTAGCGGTGGAGAGGAGACCCAGTACTTC. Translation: CSARVASGGEETQYF.

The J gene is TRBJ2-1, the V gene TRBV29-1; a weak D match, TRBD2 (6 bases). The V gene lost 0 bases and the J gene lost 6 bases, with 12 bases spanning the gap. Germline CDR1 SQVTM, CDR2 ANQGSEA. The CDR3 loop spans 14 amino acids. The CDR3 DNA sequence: TGCAGCGTTGAAGATCGCGGGATGGGCAATGAGCAGTTCTTC. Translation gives CSVEDRGMGNEQFF.

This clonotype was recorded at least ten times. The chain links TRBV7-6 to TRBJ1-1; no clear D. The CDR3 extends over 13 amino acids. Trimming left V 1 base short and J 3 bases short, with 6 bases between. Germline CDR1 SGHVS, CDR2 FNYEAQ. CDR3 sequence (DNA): TGTGCCAGCAGCTTAGGACTTGACACTGAAGCTTTCTTT. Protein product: CASSLGLDTEAFF.

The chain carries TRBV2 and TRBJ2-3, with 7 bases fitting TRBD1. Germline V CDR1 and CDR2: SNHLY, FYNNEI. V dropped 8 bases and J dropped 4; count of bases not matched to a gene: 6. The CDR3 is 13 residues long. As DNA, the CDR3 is TGTGCCAGCCCCACAGGGGATTCAGATACGCAGTATTTT. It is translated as CASPTGDSDTQYF.